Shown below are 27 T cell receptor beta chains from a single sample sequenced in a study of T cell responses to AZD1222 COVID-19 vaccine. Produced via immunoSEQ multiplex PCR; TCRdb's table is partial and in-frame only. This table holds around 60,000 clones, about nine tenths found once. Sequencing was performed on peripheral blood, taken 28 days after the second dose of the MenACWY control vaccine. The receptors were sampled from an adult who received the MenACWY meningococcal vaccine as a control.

The CDR3 coding sequence is TGTGCCTGGAGTTATAGTCTAGCTGTAAACAATGAGCAGTTCTTC. Residues: CAWSYSLAVNNEQFF. The genes are TRBV30 and TRBJ2-1, with D perhaps matching TRBD2 (5 bases). V was trimmed by 2 bases and J by 5 bases, leaving 16 bases between them. This CDR3 spans 15 amino acids. Germline V gene lookup returns CDR1 GTSNPN and CDR2 SVGIG (reference sequence). Drawing the rest from reference TRBV30 and TRBJ2-1, the complete variable domain is SQTIHQWPATLVQPVGSPLSLECTVEGTSNPNLYWYRQAAGRGLQLLFYSVGIGQISSEVPQNLSASRPQDRQFILSSKKLLLSDSGFYLCAWSYSLAVNNEQFFGPGTRLTVL.

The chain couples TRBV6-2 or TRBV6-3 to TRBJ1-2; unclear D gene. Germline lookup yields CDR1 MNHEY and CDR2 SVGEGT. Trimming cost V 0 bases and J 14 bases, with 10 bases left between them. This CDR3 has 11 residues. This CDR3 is CASSYSHQKTF. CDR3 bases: TGTGCCAGCAGTTACTCGCATCAGAAGACCTTC.

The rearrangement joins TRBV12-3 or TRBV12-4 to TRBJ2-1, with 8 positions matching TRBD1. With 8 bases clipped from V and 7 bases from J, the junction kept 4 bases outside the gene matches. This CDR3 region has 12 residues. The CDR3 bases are TGTGCCAGCGCCAGGGGGCGAAATGAGCAGTTCTTC. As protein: CASARGRNEQFF.

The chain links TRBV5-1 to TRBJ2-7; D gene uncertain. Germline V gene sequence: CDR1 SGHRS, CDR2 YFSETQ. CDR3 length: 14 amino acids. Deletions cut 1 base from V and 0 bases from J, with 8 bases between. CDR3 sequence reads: CASSLLESSYEQYF. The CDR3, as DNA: TGCGCCAGCAGCTTGCTGGAGAGCTCCTACGAGCAGTACTTC.

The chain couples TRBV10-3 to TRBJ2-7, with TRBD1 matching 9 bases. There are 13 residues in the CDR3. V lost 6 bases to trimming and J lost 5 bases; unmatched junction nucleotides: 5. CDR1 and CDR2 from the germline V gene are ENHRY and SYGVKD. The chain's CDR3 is CAIRTGGAHEQYF. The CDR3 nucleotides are TGTGCCATCAGGACAGGGGGGGCCCACGAGCAGTACTTC.

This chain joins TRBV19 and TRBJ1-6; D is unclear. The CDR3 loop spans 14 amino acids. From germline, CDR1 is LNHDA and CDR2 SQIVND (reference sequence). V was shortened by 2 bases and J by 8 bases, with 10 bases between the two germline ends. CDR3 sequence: CASSIFGVDSPLHF. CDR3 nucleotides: TGTGCCAGTAGTATATTCGGCGTTGATTCACCCCTCCACTTT.

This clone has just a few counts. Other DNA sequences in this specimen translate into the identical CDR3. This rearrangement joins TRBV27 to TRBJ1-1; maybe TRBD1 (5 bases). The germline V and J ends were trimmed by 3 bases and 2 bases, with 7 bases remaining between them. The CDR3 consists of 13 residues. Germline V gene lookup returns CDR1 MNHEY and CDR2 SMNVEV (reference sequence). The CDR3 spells CASSLTVNTEAFF. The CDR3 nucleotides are TGTGCCAGCAGTTTGACAGTTAACACTGAAGCTTTCTTT.

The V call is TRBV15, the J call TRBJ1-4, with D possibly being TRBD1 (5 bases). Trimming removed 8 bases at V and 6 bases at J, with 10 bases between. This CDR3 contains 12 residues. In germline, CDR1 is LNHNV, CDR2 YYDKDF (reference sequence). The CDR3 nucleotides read TGTGCCACCCGGGACGGTTATGAAAAACTGTTTTTT. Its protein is CATRDGYEKLFF. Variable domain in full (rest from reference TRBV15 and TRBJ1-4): DAMVIQNPRYQVTQFGKPVTLSCSQTLNHNVMYWYQQKSSQAPKLLFHYYDKDFNNEADTPDNFQSRRPNTSFCFLDIRSPGLGDTAMYLCATRDGYEKLFFGSGTQLSVL.

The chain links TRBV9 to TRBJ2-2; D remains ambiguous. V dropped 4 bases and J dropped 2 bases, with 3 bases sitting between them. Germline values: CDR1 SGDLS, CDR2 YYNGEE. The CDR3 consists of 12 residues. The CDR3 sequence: CASSRNTGELFF. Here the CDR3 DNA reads TGTGCCAGCAGCAGAAACACCGGGGAGCTGTTTTTT.

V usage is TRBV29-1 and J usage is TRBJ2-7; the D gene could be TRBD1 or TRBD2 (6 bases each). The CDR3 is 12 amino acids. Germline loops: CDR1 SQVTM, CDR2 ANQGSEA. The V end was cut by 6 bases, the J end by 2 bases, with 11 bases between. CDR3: CSVKEGAYEQYF. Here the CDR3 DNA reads TGCAGCGTCAAGGAGGGGGCCTACGAGCAGTACTTC.

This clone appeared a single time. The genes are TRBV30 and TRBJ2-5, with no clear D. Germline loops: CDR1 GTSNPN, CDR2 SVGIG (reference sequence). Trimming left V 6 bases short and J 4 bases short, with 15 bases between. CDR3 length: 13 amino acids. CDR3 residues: CACELRAVETQYF. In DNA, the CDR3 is TGTGCCTGCGAACTACGCGCAGTAGAGACCCAGTACTTC.

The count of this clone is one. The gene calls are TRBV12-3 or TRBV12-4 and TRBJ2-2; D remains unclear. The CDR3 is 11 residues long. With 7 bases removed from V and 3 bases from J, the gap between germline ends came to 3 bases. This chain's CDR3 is CASTDTGELFF. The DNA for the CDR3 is TGTGCCAGCACCGACACCGGGGAGCTGTTTTTT.

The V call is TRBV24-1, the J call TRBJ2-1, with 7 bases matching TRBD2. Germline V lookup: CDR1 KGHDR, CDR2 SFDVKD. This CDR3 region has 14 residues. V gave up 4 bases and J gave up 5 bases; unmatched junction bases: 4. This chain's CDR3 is CATSEGTTHNEQFF. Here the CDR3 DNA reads TGTGCCACCAGTGAGGGGACTACCCACAATGAGCAGTTCTTC.

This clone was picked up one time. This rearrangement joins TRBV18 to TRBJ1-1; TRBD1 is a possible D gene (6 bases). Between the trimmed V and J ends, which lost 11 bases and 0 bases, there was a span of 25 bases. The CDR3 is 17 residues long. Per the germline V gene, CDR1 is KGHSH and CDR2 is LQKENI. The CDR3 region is CASLPLLTGGMNTEAFF. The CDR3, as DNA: TGTGCCTCCCTCCCTCTTCTGACAGGTGGAATGAACACTGAAGCTTTCTTT.

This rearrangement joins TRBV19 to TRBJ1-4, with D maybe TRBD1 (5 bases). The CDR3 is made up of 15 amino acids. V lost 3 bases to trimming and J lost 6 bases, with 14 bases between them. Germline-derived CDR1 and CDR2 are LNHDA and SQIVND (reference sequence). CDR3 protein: CASSMAQGGDEKLFF. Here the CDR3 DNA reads TGTGCCAGTAGTATGGCTCAGGGAGGAGATGAAAAACTGTTTTTT.

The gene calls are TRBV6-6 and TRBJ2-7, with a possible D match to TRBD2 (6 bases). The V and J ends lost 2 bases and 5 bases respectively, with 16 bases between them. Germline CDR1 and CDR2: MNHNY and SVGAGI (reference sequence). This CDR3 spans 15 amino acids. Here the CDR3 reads CASSYIGGMINEQYF. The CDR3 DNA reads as TGTGCCAGCAGTTACATCGGGGGAATGATCAACGAGCAGTACTTC.

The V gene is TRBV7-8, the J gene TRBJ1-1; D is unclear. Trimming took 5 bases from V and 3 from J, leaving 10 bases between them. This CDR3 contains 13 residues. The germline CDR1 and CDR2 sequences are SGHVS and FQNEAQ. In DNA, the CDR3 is TGTGCCAGCAGCCCGGAACTCGACACTGAAGCTTTCTTT. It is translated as CASSPELDTEAFF.

CDR3 protein: CASIRTAINYGYTF. In DNA, the CDR3 is TGTGCCAGCATCCGGACAGCTATTAACTATGGCTACACCTTC. The rearrangement links TRBV21-1 to TRBJ1-2; the table's D call of TRBD1 was not tested on the DNA. TRBV21-1 is a pseudogene segment. CDR3 size: 14 residues.

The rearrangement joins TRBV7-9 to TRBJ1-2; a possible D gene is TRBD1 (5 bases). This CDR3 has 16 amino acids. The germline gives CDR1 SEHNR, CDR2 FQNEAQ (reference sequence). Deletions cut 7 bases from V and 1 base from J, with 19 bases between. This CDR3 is CASTGSQGEGNYGYTF. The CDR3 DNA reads TGTGCCAGCACGGGGTCGCAGGGAGAGGGTAACTATGGCTACACCTTC.

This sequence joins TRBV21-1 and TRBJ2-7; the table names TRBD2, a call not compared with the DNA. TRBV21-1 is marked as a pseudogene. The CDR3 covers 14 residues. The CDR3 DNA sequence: TGTGCCGGTCGGACTAGCGGGAGAAGCCACGAGCAGTACTTC. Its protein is CAGRTSGRSHEQYF.

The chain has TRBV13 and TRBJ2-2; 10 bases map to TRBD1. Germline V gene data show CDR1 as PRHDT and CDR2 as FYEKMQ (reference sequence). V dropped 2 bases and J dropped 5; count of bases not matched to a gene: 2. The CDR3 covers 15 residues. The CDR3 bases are TGTGCCAGCAGCTTAAGGACAGGGGGAACCGGGGAGCTGTTTTTT. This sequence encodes CASSLRTGGTGELFF.

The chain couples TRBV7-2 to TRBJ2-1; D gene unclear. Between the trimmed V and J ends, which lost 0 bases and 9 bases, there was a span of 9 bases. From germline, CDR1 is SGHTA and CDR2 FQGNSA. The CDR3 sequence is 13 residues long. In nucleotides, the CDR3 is TGTGCCAGCAGCTTAGCGCAGCAGAGTGAGCAGTTCTTC. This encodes CASSLAQQSEQFF.

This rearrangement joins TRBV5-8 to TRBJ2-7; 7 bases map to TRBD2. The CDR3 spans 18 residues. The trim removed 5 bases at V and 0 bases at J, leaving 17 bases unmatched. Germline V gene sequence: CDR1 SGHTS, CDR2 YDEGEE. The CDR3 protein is CASSPIVGSGPSSYEQYF. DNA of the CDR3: TGTGCCAGCAGTCCTATCGTTGGTAGCGGGCCGAGCTCCTACGAGCAGTACTTC.

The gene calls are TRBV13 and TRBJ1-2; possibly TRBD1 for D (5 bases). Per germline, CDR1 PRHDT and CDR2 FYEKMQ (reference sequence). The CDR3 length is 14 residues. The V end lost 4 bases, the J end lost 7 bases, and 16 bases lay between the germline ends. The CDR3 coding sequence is TGTGCCAGCAGCTCCACCGGGACTGTCGTTGGCTACACCTTC. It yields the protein CASSSTGTVVGYTF.

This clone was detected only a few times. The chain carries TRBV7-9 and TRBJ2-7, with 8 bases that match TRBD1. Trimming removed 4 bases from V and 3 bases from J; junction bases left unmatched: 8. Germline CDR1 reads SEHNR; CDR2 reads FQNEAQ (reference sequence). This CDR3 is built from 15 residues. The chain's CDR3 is CASSSAGQDNYEQYF. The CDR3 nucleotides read TGTGCCAGCAGCTCCGCGGGACAGGATAACTACGAGCAGTACTTC.

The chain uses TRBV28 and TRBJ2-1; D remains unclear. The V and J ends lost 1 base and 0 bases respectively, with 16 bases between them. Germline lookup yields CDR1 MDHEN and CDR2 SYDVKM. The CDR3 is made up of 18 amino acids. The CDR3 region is CASSLSPPGSSSYNEQFF. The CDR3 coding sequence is TGTGCCAGCAGTTTATCCCCCCCCGGTAGCAGCTCCTACAATGAGCAGTTCTTC.

The CDR3 nucleotides read TGTGCCAGCAGTTTACGCCCAGACACTGAAGCTTTCTTT. Amino acid sequence: CASSLRPDTEAFF. This sequence joins TRBV28 and TRBJ1-1; D not certain. CDR3 length equals 13 residues. Trimming took 2 bases from V and 3 from J, leaving 7 bases between them. Germline V gene data show CDR1 as MDHEN and CDR2 as SYDVKM.